The 28 T cell receptor beta chains below were found in one sample sequenced in a study of shared clonotypes between healthy human individuals. The table came from immunoSEQ multiplex PCR; TCRdb's copy has only in-frame clones and leaves some out. The data hold some 380,000 clones, with 96% observed a single time. Specimen: memory CD8+ T cells sorted from blood. The subset was: CD45RO+ cells pooled with CCR7-negative TemRA cells. The source is a man aged 30-40 years in good health.

The V call is TRBV30, the J call TRBJ1-2, with no clear D. This CDR3 spans 8 amino acids. Trimming left V 7 bases short and J 8 bases short, with 5 bases between. Germline V gene data show CDR1 as GTSNPN and CDR2 as SVGIG (reference sequence). CDR3 coding DNA: TGTGCCTACGGAGGCTACACCTTC. Protein sequence: CAYGGYTF.

On this clone itself: Different DNA sequences within this sample yield the same CDR3. The V gene is TRBV11-2, the J gene TRBJ2-7; D perhaps matches TRBD2 (5 bases). CDR1 and CDR2 from the germline V gene are SGHAT and FQNNGV. The CDR3 length is 13 residues. The V gene lost 1 base and the J gene lost 4 bases, with 8 bases spanning the gap. The CDR3 nucleotides read TGTGCCAGCAGCTTAGGGACTTCATACGAGCAGTACTTC. This codes for CASSLGTSYEQYF.

This chain uses TRBV7-2 with TRBJ2-1, with TRBD1 matching 7 bases. Losses at the gene ends were 6 bases for V and 5 bases for J; bases not matched to a gene: 7. From germline, CDR1 is SGHTA and CDR2 FQGNSA. There are 14 residues in the CDR3. The CDR3 loop reads CASSTTGFNNEQFF. CDR3 bases: TGTGCCAGCAGTACGACAGGGTTTAACAATGAGCAGTTCTTC. Full variable domain (missing parts from reference TRBV7-2 and TRBJ2-1): GAGVSQSPSNKVTEKGKDVELRCDPISGHTALYWYRQSLGQGLEFLIYFQGNSAPDKSGLPSDRFSAERTGGSVSTLTIQRTQQEDSAVYLCASSTTGFNNEQFFGPGTRLTVL.

V is TRBV10-3 and J is TRBJ2-1; D gene ambiguous. The length of the CDR3 is 13 residues. V lost 1 base to trimming and J lost 7 bases, with 8 bases between them. The germline V gene encodes CDR1 ENHRY and CDR2 SYGVKD. CDR3 bases: TGTGCCATCAGTGAGTTCTCATTAAATGAGCAGTTCTTC. Encoded protein: CAISEFSLNEQFF.

This sequence joins TRBV6-4 and TRBJ2-7; D gene uncertain. Trimming left V 7 bases short and J 3 bases short, with 13 bases between. The germline CDR1 and CDR2 sequences are MRHNA and SNTAGT. CDR3 size: 13 residues. The CDR3 here is CASIIIGIYEQYF. CDR3 DNA sequence: TGTGCCAGCATAATAATAGGGATCTACGAGCAGTACTTC.

This clone is a singleton in its sample. The V gene is TRBV7-6, the J gene TRBJ2-7; the match to TRBD1 covers 10 bases. V shed 6 bases, J shed 3 bases, and the junction held 8 bases outside the gene matches. This CDR3 spans 15 amino acids. Germline CDR1 SGHVS, CDR2 FNYEAQ. The CDR3 sequence: CASRKSGTGDYEQYF. CDR3 nucleotide sequence: TGTGCCAGCAGAAAAAGCGGGACAGGGGACTACGAGCAGTACTTC.

The CDR3, as DNA: TGTGCCAGCAGTCCGACCTTGGGACTGGCCACTTACAATGAGCAGTTCTTC. Its translation is CASSPTLGLATYNEQFF. The V gene is TRBV27, the J gene TRBJ2-1, with a weak D call TRBD2 (6 bases). Germline CDR1 and CDR2: MNHEY and SMNVEV (reference sequence). Trimming removed 5 bases from V and 4 bases from J, with 21 bases in between. The CDR3 extends over 17 amino acids.

This clone has a single count. The chain links TRBV7-9 to TRBJ2-7, with D possibly TRBD1 on 6 matching bases. The length of the CDR3 is 14 residues. CDR1 SEHNR and CDR2 FQNEAQ come from the germline V gene (reference sequence). Deletions cut 5 bases from V and 2 bases from J, with 13 bases between. The CDR3, as DNA: TGTGCCAGCAGCCCTAACAGGGCTACCTACGAGCAGTACTTC. Translation gives CASSPNRATYEQYF.

The rearrangement links TRBV19 to TRBJ2-7; tentative D call: TRBD2 (6 bases). V was clipped by 4 bases and J by 0 bases, with 13 bases between them. The germline gives CDR1 LNHDA, CDR2 SQIVND (reference sequence). The CDR3 has 15 residues. DNA of the CDR3: TGTGCCAGTAGTACCAAGGGGACTGCCTCCTACGAGCAGTACTTC. Its protein product is CASSTKGTASYEQYF.

V is TRBV27 and J is TRBJ2-3, with D possibly called TRBD1 or TRBD2 (6 bases each). The CDR3 sequence is 15 residues long. Trimming pared 2 bases from V and 1 base from J, leaving 10 bases between. Germline CDR1 and CDR2: MNHEY and SMNVEV (reference sequence). CDR3 loop: CASSLRGAGTDTQYF. DNA of the CDR3: TGTGCCAGCAGTTTAAGGGGGGCTGGCACAGATACGCAGTATTTT.

The gene calls are TRBV15 and TRBJ2-1, with 12 positions matching TRBD2. Germline CDR1 and CDR2: LNHNV and YYDKDF (reference sequence). V gave up 3 bases and J gave up 4 bases; unmatched junction bases: 4. CDR3 length equals 16 residues. The CDR3 nucleotides are TGTGCCACCAGCAGGAGGACTAGCGGGATATACAATGAGCAGTTCTTC. Amino acids: CATSRRTSGIYNEQFF.

CDR3 protein: CASSFLAGGPKTEQFF. The CDR3 DNA sequence: TGTGCCAGCAGTTTCTTAGCGGGAGGCCCTAAAACCGAGCAGTTCTTC. The chain uses TRBV6-5 and TRBJ2-1; 10 nucleotides align to TRBD2. Germline V gene data show CDR1 as MNHEY and CDR2 as SVGAGI. V lost 4 bases to trimming and J lost 10 bases; unmatched junction nucleotides: 13. CDR3 length: 16 residues.

CDR3 DNA: TGTGCCAGCAGTTACTCACAAAAAATGAACACTGAAGCTTTCTTT. Its translation: CASSYSQKMNTEAFF. The chain has TRBV6-6 and TRBJ1-1; D remains ambiguous. The V gene lost 0 bases and the J gene lost 0 bases, with 8 bases spanning the gap. The CDR3 covers 15 residues. Germline assignment: CDR1 MNHNY and CDR2 SVGAGI (reference sequence).

The chain is built from TRBV7-8 and TRBJ1-2; D uncertain. The CDR3 extends over 15 amino acids. The V gene lost 3 bases and the J gene lost 4 bases, with 15 bases spanning the gap. Looked up from germline, CDR1 is SGHVS and CDR2 is FQNEAQ. The CDR3 reads CASSLATRKTYGYTF. The CDR3 nucleotides are TGTGCCAGCAGCTTGGCTACCCGAAAGACCTATGGCTACACCTTC.

The V gene is TRBV30, the J gene TRBJ1-3, with D perhaps TRBD1 (5 bases). This CDR3 is built from 15 residues. V lost 1 base and J lost 3, with 13 bases in between. The germline V gene encodes CDR1 GTSNPN and CDR2 SVGIG (reference sequence). The DNA for the CDR3 is TGTGCCTGGAGTGGGACACGACCGGTTGGAAACACCATATATTTT. Protein: CAWSGTRPVGNTIYF.

This clone was seen only once. This chain connects TRBV5-1 to TRBJ1-5; 10 bases align to TRBD1. Germline V gives CDR1 SGHRS, CDR2 YFSETQ. The CDR3 runs to 15 residues. The J segment lost 2 bases and the V segment lost 4 bases, leaving 3 bases of the junction unmatched. CDR3 bases: TGCGCCAGCAGCACGGACAGGGGGGGCAATCAGCCCCAGCATTTT. This encodes CASSTDRGGNQPQHF.

The chain uses TRBV10-3 and TRBJ1-2; D remains ambiguous. Between the trimmed V and J ends, which lost 0 bases and 2 bases, there was a span of 16 bases. The length of the CDR3 is 17 residues. Germline V lookup: CDR1 ENHRY, CDR2 SYGVKD. The CDR3 nucleotides read TGTGCCATCAGTGAGTCTCCCGGAGGGCAAACCAACTATGGCTACACCTTC. It specifies CAISESPGGQTNYGYTF.

The chain is built from TRBV15 and TRBJ2-2; 7 nucleotides line up with TRBD2. Germline-derived CDR1 and CDR2 are LNHNV and YYDKDF (reference sequence). CDR3 length: 15 amino acids. After removal of 5 bases from V and 1 base from J, the junction contained 4 bases not matched to a gene. CDR3 region: CATSESGMNTGELFF. Here the CDR3 DNA reads TGTGCCACCAGCGAGAGCGGGATGAACACCGGGGAGCTGTTTTTT.

In its sample, this clone was seen once. The CDR3 sequence: CASRLGQGLDEQFF. The CDR3 DNA reads as TGTGCCAGCAGGCTGGGACAGGGATTGGATGAGCAGTTCTTC. The V and J genes are TRBV28 and TRBJ2-1, with 9 bases identical to TRBD1. The germline CDR1 and CDR2 sequences are MDHEN and SYDVKM. The CDR3 totals 14 residues. Losses at the gene ends were 6 bases for V and 8 bases for J; bases not matched to a gene: 8.

This clone was detected a few times. The V call is TRBV10-3, the J call TRBJ2-7, with a tentative D call TRBD1 (5 bases). There are 13 residues in the CDR3. Trimming took 3 bases from V and 1 from J, leaving 7 bases between them. Germline V gene lookup returns CDR1 ENHRY and CDR2 SYGVKD. In DNA form, the CDR3 reads TGTGCCATCAGTGAAGACAGATCCTACGAGCAGTACTTC. It translates to CAISEDRSYEQYF.

The V call is TRBV30, the J call TRBJ1-5; D is perhaps TRBD1 (5 bases). This CDR3 region has 13 residues. V lost 1 base, J lost 5 bases, and 9 bases lay in between. Germline-derived CDR1 and CDR2 are GTSNPN and SVGIG (reference sequence). The CDR3 is CAWSEDSYQPQHF. The CDR3 nucleotides are TGTGCCTGGAGTGAAGACAGCTATCAGCCCCAGCATTTT.

V and J are TRBV10-3 and TRBJ2-2; TRBD2 matches at 10 bases. The CDR3 contains 15 residues. V lost 3 bases, J lost 5 bases, and 3 bases stayed unmatched. Looked up from germline, CDR1 is ENHRY and CDR2 is SYGVKD. The CDR3, as DNA: TGTGCCATCAGTGAAACTAGCGGGACGACCGGGGAGCTGTTTTTT. As protein: CAISETSGTTGELFF.

The chain carries TRBV4-2 and TRBJ2-4; D uncertain. The V end lost 0 bases, the J end lost 0 bases, and 6 bases lay between the germline ends. The V gene's germline CDR1 is LGHNA and CDR2 YNFKEQ. This CDR3 has 15 amino acids. This CDR3 is CASSQDWLAKNIQYF. Here the CDR3 DNA reads TGTGCCAGCAGCCAAGACTGGCTAGCCAAAAACATTCAGTACTTC.

The chain couples TRBV6-6 to TRBJ2-5; the D gene is possibly TRBD1 (6 bases). In germline, CDR1 is MNHNY, CDR2 SVGAGI (reference sequence). Trimming pared 11 bases from V and 1 base from J, leaving 14 bases between. The CDR3 is 13 amino acids. CDR3 region: CALQGQPQETQYF. The CDR3 nucleotides are TGTGCCCTCCAGGGGCAGCCCCAAGAGACCCAGTACTTC.

On this clone itself: The same CDR3 also results from other DNA sequences found in this sample. This chain joins TRBV5-1 and TRBJ2-1; D is undetermined. V was shortened by 0 bases and J by 4 bases, with 5 bases between the two germline ends. CDR3 length: 13 amino acids. Per germline, CDR1 SGHRS and CDR2 YFSETQ. CDR3 bases: TGCGCCAGCAGCTTGGACACATACAATGAGCAGTTCTTC. Encoded protein: CASSLDTYNEQFF.

This chain links TRBV7-3 with TRBJ2-1; D possibly uses TRBD1 or TRBD2 (6 bases each). V was shortened by 2 bases and J by 7 bases, with 9 bases between the two germline ends. The germline CDR1 and CDR2 sequences are SGHTA and FQGTGA. The CDR3 consists of 13 residues. Written as DNA, the CDR3 is TGTGCCAGCAGCTTAGGGGGGCGGAATGAGCAGTTCTTC. Its protein is CASSLGGRNEQFF. Full variable domain (outside the CDR3, taken from reference TRBV7-3 and TRBJ2-1): GAGVSQTPSNKVTEKGKYVELRCDPISGHTALYWYRQSLGQGPEFLIYFQGTGAADDSGLPNDRFFAVRPEGSVSTLKIQRTERGDSAVYLCASSLGGRNEQFFGPGTRLTVL.

There are a few counts of this clone. This same CDR3 is encoded by further DNA sequences in the sample. This chain joins TRBV20-1 and TRBJ1-1, with D possibly TRBD1 on 5 matching bases. From germline, CDR1 is DFQATT and CDR2 SNEGSKA (reference sequence). V dropped 3 bases and J dropped 3 bases, with 5 bases sitting between them. CDR3 length equals 11 residues. The CDR3 sequence is CSARGDTEAFF. CDR3 nucleotide sequence: TGCAGTGCTAGGGGGGACACTGAAGCTTTCTTT.

This clone was detected once. The V and J genes are TRBV18 and TRBJ2-2; TRBD1 aligns across 7 bases. CDR3 length equals 15 residues. CDR1 KGHSH and CDR2 LQKENI come from the germline V gene. The V gene end was trimmed by 4 bases and the J gene end by 3 bases; junction bases not matched to a gene: 5. The CDR3 sequence is CASSLNGQDTGELFF. The DNA of the CDR3 is TGTGCCAGCTCACTCAACGGACAGGACACCGGGGAGCTGTTTTTT.